This TCR beta chain is drawn from a study of CD8 T cells in ankylosing spondylitis. General study points: CD8+ disease-linked clones were present at relatively low frequencies in blood. As reported, disease-linked clones showed significant enrichment in matched ankylosing spondylitis synovial fluid. A motif of fewer than ten highly homologous TCR beta variants was seen as apparently characteristic of ankylosing spondylitis blood. Reactive arthritis synovial fluid and blood were previously reported to contain some motif variants.

As concerns this clonotype: The antigen is unknown.

Quantitative 5'-RACE with molecular barcodes was used to make the TCR beta libraries. Via MiXCR, TCRdb re-called the 5' RACE reads, giving one row per CDR3 protein. The sample has approximately 440,000 distinct CDR3 sequences, roughly 18% seen once. V lost 3 bases, J lost 6 bases, and 14 bases lay in between. The CDR3 has 15 residues. The receptor comes from a male donor with ankylosing spondylitis. The sample was blood, either unsorted or a sorted T cell fraction (not recorded which). This sequence joins TRBV12-3 or TRBV12-4 and TRBJ1-4; D gene uncertain. In DNA, the CDR3 is TGTGCCAGCAGTTTCTACCGCCTTGGGGATGAAAAACTGTTTTTT. It yields the protein CASSFYRLGDEKLFF.